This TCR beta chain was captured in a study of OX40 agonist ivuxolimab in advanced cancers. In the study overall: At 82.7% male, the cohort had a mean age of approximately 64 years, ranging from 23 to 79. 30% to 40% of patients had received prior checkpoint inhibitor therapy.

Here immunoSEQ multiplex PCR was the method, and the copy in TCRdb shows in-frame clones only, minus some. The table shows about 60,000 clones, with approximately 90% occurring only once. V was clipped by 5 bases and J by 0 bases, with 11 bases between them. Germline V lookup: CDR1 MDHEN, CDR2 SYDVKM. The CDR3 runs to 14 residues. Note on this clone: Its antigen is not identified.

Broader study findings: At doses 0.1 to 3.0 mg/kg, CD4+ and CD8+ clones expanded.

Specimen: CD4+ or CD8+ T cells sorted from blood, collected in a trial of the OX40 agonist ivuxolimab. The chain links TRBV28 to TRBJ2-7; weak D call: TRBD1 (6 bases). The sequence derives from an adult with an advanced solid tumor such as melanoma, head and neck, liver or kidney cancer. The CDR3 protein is CASSPRTDSYEQYF. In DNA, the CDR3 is TGTGCCAGCAGTCCCCGGACAGACTCCTACGAGCAGTACTTC.